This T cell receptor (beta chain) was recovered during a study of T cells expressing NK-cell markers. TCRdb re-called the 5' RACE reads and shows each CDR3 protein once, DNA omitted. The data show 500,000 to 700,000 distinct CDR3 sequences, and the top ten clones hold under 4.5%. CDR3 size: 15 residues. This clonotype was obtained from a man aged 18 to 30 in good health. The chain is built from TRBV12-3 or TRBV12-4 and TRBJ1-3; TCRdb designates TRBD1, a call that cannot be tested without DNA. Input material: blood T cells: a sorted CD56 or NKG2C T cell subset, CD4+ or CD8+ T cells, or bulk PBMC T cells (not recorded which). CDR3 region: CASKVVRDTGNTIYF.